A single sample gave rise to the 29 T cell receptor beta chains below, sequenced in a study of T cell responses to AZD1222 COVID-19 vaccine. Here immunoSEQ multiplex PCR was the method, and the copy in TCRdb shows in-frame clones only, minus some. The table lists approximately 150,000 clones, approximately 88% of them singletons. Sequencing used peripheral blood, obtained 28 days after the second AZD1222 dose. The receptors were gathered from an adult who received the AZD1222 COVID-19 vaccine.

For the CDR3, the DNA is TGTGCCAGCAGCCTTATCAGGGGCAACGAGCAGTACTTC. Its protein product is CASSLIRGNEQYF. This chain joins TRBV27 and TRBJ2-7; TRBD1 is a possible D gene (6 bases). This CDR3 spans 13 amino acids. Germline CDR1 and CDR2: MNHEY and SMNVEV (reference sequence). V was trimmed by 6 bases and J by 5 bases, leaving 14 bases between them.

The chain is built from TRBV14 and TRBJ1-1; no reliable D call. The germline V and J ends were trimmed by 10 bases and 0 bases, with 15 bases remaining between them. The CDR3 covers 14 residues. Germline V gene sequence: CDR1 SGHDN, CDR2 FVKESK. CDR3 in DNA: TGTGCCACCAATCCTACCCTAGTGAACACTGAAGCTTTCTTT. Encoded protein: CATNPTLVNTEAFF.

The chain recombines TRBV5-1 with TRBJ2-5; 7 nucleotides line up with TRBD1. In germline, CDR1 is SGHRS, CDR2 YFSETQ. V lost 4 bases and J lost 4; bases outside the gene matches: 7. The CDR3 sequence is 14 residues long. The chain's CDR3 is CASSLGAGGETQYF. The CDR3 DNA reads as TGCGCCAGCAGCCTGGGGGCAGGGGGAGAGACCCAGTACTTC.

The CDR3 DNA reads as TGTGCCAGCAGCTTACTCGGCACCCGCGTGGATCAGCCCCAGCATTTT. This encodes CASSLLGTRVDQPQHF. The rearrangement joins TRBV7-2 to TRBJ1-5; D gene ambiguous. CDR1 and CDR2 from the germline V gene are SGHTA and FQGNSA. The V and J ends lost 2 bases and 5 bases respectively, with 16 bases between them. CDR3 length: 16 residues.

The rearrangement links TRBV30 to TRBJ1-1; no clear D. V was shortened by 2 bases and J by 4 bases, with 11 bases between the two germline ends. The CDR3 runs to 13 residues. Per germline, CDR1 GTSNPN and CDR2 SVGIG (reference sequence). The CDR3 coding sequence is TGTGCCTGGAGTCCCCTTTCGGGCACTGAAGCTTTCTTT. It encodes CAWSPLSGTEAFF. Full variable domain (rest looked up from reference TRBV30 and TRBJ1-1): SQTIHQWPATLVQPVGSPLSLECTVEGTSNPNLYWYRQAAGRGLQLLFYSVGIGQISSEVPQNLSASRPQDRQFILSSKKLLLSDSGFYLCAWSPLSGTEAFFGQGTRLTVV.

J is TRBJ1-1 and V is TRBV6-2 or TRBV6-3; 7 nucleotides match TRBD1. This CDR3 is 15 amino acids long. The J segment lost 0 bases and the V segment lost 5 bases, leaving 6 bases of the junction unmatched. Looked up from germline, CDR1 is MNHEY and CDR2 is SVGEGT. The CDR3 loop reads CASSDLGGLNTEAFF. In DNA form, the CDR3 reads TGTGCCAGCAGTGACTTAGGGGGCTTGAACACTGAAGCTTTCTTT.

This sequence joins TRBV7-9 and TRBJ2-7, with D unresolved. Per the germline V gene, CDR1 is SEHNR and CDR2 is FQNEAQ (reference sequence). Trimming cost V 1 base and J 0 bases, with 7 bases left between them. The CDR3 length is 14 residues. The CDR3 loop reads CASSLEGNSYEQYF. Here the CDR3 DNA reads TGTGCCAGCAGCTTAGAAGGTAACTCCTACGAGCAGTACTTC.

The rearrangement joins TRBV4-2 to TRBJ2-5; tentatively, D is TRBD1 (6 bases). Germline V lookup: CDR1 LGHNA, CDR2 YNFKEQ. The V end lost 1 base, the J end lost 5 bases, and 17 bases lay between the germline ends. This CDR3 has 16 residues. The CDR3 reads CASSQGPVSGVETQYF. CDR3 nucleotide sequence: TGTGCCAGCAGCCAAGGCCCGGTCTCAGGGGTGGAGACCCAGTACTTC.

CDR3 DNA sequence: TGTGCCTGGACCCGTGGAAATTTCGGTGTAGGTGAGCAGTACTTC. This gives the protein CAWTRGNFGVGEQYF. V usage is TRBV30 and J usage is TRBJ2-7, with D uncertain. The CDR3 is 15 amino acids. Germline CDR1 reads GTSNPN; CDR2 reads SVGIG (reference sequence). V was clipped by 4 bases and J by 7 bases, with 23 bases between them. The variable domain in full, completed from reference TRBV30 and TRBJ2-7, reads SQTIHQWPATLVQPVGSPLSLECTVEGTSNPNLYWYRQAAGRGLQLLFYSVGIGQISSEVPQNLSASRPQDRQFILSSKKLLLSDSGFYLCAWTRGNFGVGEQYFGPGTRLTVT.

This chain uses TRBV5-1 with TRBJ1-1, with unresolved D. The CDR3 extends over 16 amino acids. V was trimmed by 0 bases and J by 4 bases, leaving 16 bases between them. Germline loops: CDR1 SGHRS, CDR2 YFSETQ. CDR3 sequence (DNA): TGCGCCAGCAGCTTGGTGGGTATTGGACGTAGCACTGAAGCTTTCTTT. This encodes CASSLVGIGRSTEAFF.

A few counts support this clone. The chain has TRBV5-4 and TRBJ2-5, with a weak D call TRBD2 (6 bases). CDR3 size: 13 residues. CDR1 SGHNT and CDR2 YYREEE come from the germline V gene (reference sequence). V was shortened by 2 bases and J by 5 bases, with 10 bases between the two germline ends. The CDR3 nucleotides are TGTGCCAGCAGCTTACCAGGGAGGGAGACCCAGTACTTC. Residues: CASSLPGRETQYF.

The chain has TRBV7-6 and TRBJ2-2; the D gene could be TRBD1 or TRBD2 (5 bases each). CDR1 and CDR2 from the germline V gene are SGHVS and FNYEAQ. This CDR3 comprises 16 residues. Trimming stripped 4 bases from V and 1 base from J, with 13 bases between. CDR3 in amino acids: CASSSPGRENTGELFF. The CDR3 coding sequence is TGTGCCAGCAGCTCACCGGGACGGGAGAACACCGGGGAGCTGTTTTTT.

V and J are TRBV7-9 and TRBJ1-6; the D gene is possibly TRBD1 (5 bases). Trimming pared 5 bases from V and 10 bases from J, leaving 15 bases between. CDR1 and CDR2 from the germline V gene are SEHNR and FQNEAQ (reference sequence). The CDR3 length is 14 residues. The CDR3 bases are TGTGCCAGCAGCGCCCAGGGAGTGCGATCACCCCTCCACTTT. Translating gives CASSAQGVRSPLHF.

V usage is TRBV19 and J usage is TRBJ1-5; possibly TRBD1 for D (5 bases). V dropped 0 bases and J dropped 7 bases, with 13 bases sitting between them. This CDR3 has 15 amino acids. Germline CDR1 and CDR2: LNHDA and SQIVND (reference sequence). The CDR3 is CASSIDAGVAQPQHF. In DNA form, the CDR3 reads TGTGCCAGTAGTATAGATGCGGGGGTTGCGCAGCCCCAGCATTTT.

The chain couples TRBV9 to TRBJ1-2, with 8 bases identical to TRBD1. CDR3 size: 15 residues. The trim removed 2 bases at V and 2 bases at J, leaving 5 bases unmatched. Germline CDR1 is SGDLS and CDR2 is YYNGEE. Written as DNA, the CDR3 is TGTGCCAGCAGCGTCGGGGACAGGCTCAACTATGGCTACACCTTC. This translates into CASSVGDRLNYGYTF.

The genes are TRBV7-6 and TRBJ1-1; D is unresolved. CDR1 and CDR2 (germline): SGHVS, FNYEAQ. The V and J ends lost 1 base and 2 bases respectively, with 8 bases between them. The CDR3 is made up of 14 amino acids. The DNA for the CDR3 is TGTGCCAGCAGCTTAGACGTGGGCAACACTGAAGCTTTCTTT. This sequence encodes CASSLDVGNTEAFF.

This clone has only a few counts. CDR3: CASSLDPAGPYEQYF. CDR3 coding DNA: TGCGCCAGCAGCTTGGACCCTGCAGGGCCCTACGAGCAGTACTTC. This chain uses TRBV5-1 with TRBJ2-7; maybe TRBD1 (5 bases). The CDR3 consists of 15 residues. Trimming took 0 bases from V and 2 from J, leaving 12 bases between them. Germline V gene sequence: CDR1 SGHRS, CDR2 YFSETQ.

The chain carries TRBV4-1 and TRBJ2-7; 9 bases are a match to TRBD1. The CDR3 totals 18 residues. CDR1 is MGHRA, CDR2 YSYEKL, per germline. V shed 1 base, J shed 0 bases, and the junction held 10 bases outside the gene matches. In DNA form, the CDR3 reads TGCGCCAGCAGCCAAGCTCTCTTTCCGGGACAGGGCTCCTACGAGCAGTACTTC. It encodes CASSQALFPGQGSYEQYF.

The chain links TRBV11-2 to TRBJ1-1; D is unresolved. From germline, CDR1 is SGHAT and CDR2 FQNNGV. This CDR3 comprises 14 residues. Between the trimmed V and J ends, which lost 3 bases and 2 bases, there was a span of 10 bases. The CDR3 DNA reads TGTGCCAGCAGCTTTTACGGCCCCAACACTGAAGCTTTCTTT. This sequence encodes CASSFYGPNTEAFF.

V and J are TRBV7-9 and TRBJ2-7; D gene uncertain. The V and J ends lost 4 bases and 4 bases respectively, with 5 bases between them. The CDR3 loop spans 11 amino acids. The V gene's germline CDR1 is SEHNR and CDR2 FQNEAQ (reference sequence). For the CDR3, the DNA is TGTGCCAGCAGCTCATATTACGAGCAGTACTTC. Its protein is CASSSYYEQYF.

This chain uses TRBV6-6 with TRBJ2-7, with D possibly being TRBD1 (6 bases). V lost 10 bases to trimming and J lost 0 bases, with 10 bases between them. Germline-derived CDR1 and CDR2 are MNHNY and SVGAGI (reference sequence). The CDR3 consists of 12 residues. The chain's CDR3 is CAIRGGSYEQYF. In DNA, the CDR3 is TGTGCCATCCGAGGGGGCTCCTACGAGCAGTACTTC.

V gene TRBV6-5 combines with J gene TRBJ1-1; tentative D call: TRBD1 (5 bases). Germline CDR1 MNHEY, CDR2 SVGAGI. This CDR3 contains 15 residues. The germline V and J ends were trimmed by 5 bases and 1 base, with 14 bases remaining between them. DNA for the CDR3: TGTGCCAGCAGTCCCCACGGGGGTTCGAACACTGAAGCTTTCTTT. Its translation: CASSPHGGSNTEAFF.

The chain is built from TRBV20-1 and TRBJ1-2, with a tentative D call TRBD1 (5 bases). The CDR3 has 14 amino acids. CDR1 and CDR2 (germline): DFQATT, SNEGSKA (reference sequence). Trimming cost V 3 bases and J 5 bases, with 16 bases left between them. CDR3 sequence reads: CSASGALGSYGYTF. The CDR3 region has the DNA TGCAGTGCTAGTGGGGCCCTAGGAAGTTATGGCTACACCTTC.

This clone was detected once. This chain connects TRBV3-1 (or the pseudogene TRBV3-2) to TRBJ2-2, with D unclear. Trimming cost V 8 bases and J 4 bases, with 11 bases left between them. The V gene's germline CDR1 is LGHDT and CDR2 YNNKEL (reference sequence). The CDR3 covers 13 residues. The CDR3, as DNA: TGTGCCAGCCCCTCCCCGGGCACCGGGGAGCTGTTTTTT. The encoded protein is CASPSPGTGELFF.

V and J are TRBV30 and TRBJ1-1; TRBD1 matches 7 bases. V lost 4 bases to trimming and J lost 0 bases; unmatched junction nucleotides: 8. Germline loops: CDR1 GTSNPN, CDR2 SVGIG (reference sequence). The CDR3 sequence is 15 residues long. As DNA, the CDR3 is TGTGCCTGGAAAACCCTCGGACAGGTGAACACTGAAGCTTTCTTT. Protein: CAWKTLGQVNTEAFF. The whole variable domain, remainder taken from reference TRBV30 and TRBJ1-1, is SQTIHQWPATLVQPVGSPLSLECTVEGTSNPNLYWYRQAAGRGLQLLFYSVGIGQISSEVPQNLSASRPQDRQFILSSKKLLLSDSGFYLCAWKTLGQVNTEAFFGQGTRLTVV.

Worth noting for this clone: A read error may produce the germline difference seen at one junction end. This chain links TRBV9 with TRBJ1-2; 7 nucleotides line up with TRBD1. The CDR3 spans 13 residues. The V gene's germline CDR1 is SGDLS and CDR2 YYNGEE. The CDR3: CASSGGGVPLLDF. The CDR3 DNA follows: TGTGCCAGCAGCGGAGGGGGCGTACCACTCCTGGACTTC.

The CDR3 here is CASSQGRRNQPQHF. CDR3 DNA: TGTGCCAGCAGCCAAGGACGGAGAAATCAGCCCCAGCATTTT. The chain recombines TRBV3-1 (or the pseudogene TRBV3-2) with TRBJ1-5; D not certain. V was cut by 1 base and J by 4 bases, with 8 bases left in between. CDR3 length: 14 residues. Per germline, CDR1 LGHDT and CDR2 YNNKEL (reference sequence).

This clone was found once. The V call is TRBV6-5, the J call TRBJ2-7; D unclear. V was pared by 5 bases and J by 2 bases, with 10 bases between. CDR3 length: 13 amino acids. The germline gives CDR1 MNHEY, CDR2 SVGAGI. CDR3 DNA sequence: TGTGCCAGCAGTCGGACCGGTACCTACGAGCAGTACTTC. This encodes CASSRTGTYEQYF.

The chain combines TRBV6-6 with TRBJ1-6; 7 bases match TRBD1. The trim removed 5 bases at V and 7 bases at J, leaving 5 bases unmatched. CDR1 and CDR2 (germline): MNHNY, SVGAGI (reference sequence). CDR3 length equals 14 residues. The CDR3 DNA reads as TGTGCCAGCAGTGCAGACAGGGCCAATTCACCCCTCCACTTT. It specifies CASSADRANSPLHF.